What follows are 25 T cell receptor beta chains derived from one specimen sequenced in a study of shared clonotypes between healthy human individuals. Produced via immunoSEQ multiplex PCR; TCRdb's table is partial and in-frame only. The sample records 700,000 or so clones, 55% to 75% being singletons. Sample: memory CD4+ T cells sorted from blood. Subset defined: CD45RA-negative fraction. The source is a young woman in good health.

V usage is TRBV28 and J usage is TRBJ2-7; D is perhaps TRBD1 (5 bases). This CDR3 contains 13 residues. Germline V CDR1 and CDR2: MDHEN, SYDVKM. Trimming pared 3 bases from V and 5 bases from J, leaving 11 bases between. CDR3 in DNA: TGTGCCAGCAGTTTGCCAGGGAACGACGAGCAGTACTTC. Protein product: CASSLPGNDEQYF.

This chain connects TRBV7-9 to TRBJ1-5; D might be TRBD1 (6 bases). CDR1 is SEHNR and CDR2 is FQNEAQ in the germline V gene (reference sequence). CDR3 length: 15 residues. Trimming removed 1 base at V and 3 bases at J, with 10 bases between. The CDR3 DNA follows: TGTGCCAGCAGCTTAGGAGGACAGCACAATCAGCCCCAGCATTTT. Residues: CASSLGGQHNQPQHF.

This clone has a handful of counts. This same CDR3 is encoded by further DNA sequences in the sample. V is TRBV7-9 and J is TRBJ2-6; unclear D gene. V was trimmed by 1 base and J by 0 bases, leaving 4 bases between them. CDR1 SEHNR and CDR2 FQNEAQ come from the germline V gene (reference sequence). CDR3 length: 15 amino acids. For the CDR3, the DNA is TGTGCCAGCAGCTTAGGAATCTCTGGGGCCAACGTCCTGACTTTC. Protein: CASSLGISGANVLTF.

Of note for this clone: The sample contains more than one DNA sequence encoding this CDR3. The CDR3 here is CASSISRGETQYF. The CDR3 DNA sequence: TGTGCCAGTAGTATCTCCAGGGGAGAGACCCAGTACTTC. V gene TRBV19 combines with J gene TRBJ2-5, with D perhaps matching TRBD1 (6 bases). Germline V gene data show CDR1 as LNHDA and CDR2 as SQIVND (reference sequence). The CDR3 runs to 13 residues. Trimming cost V 3 bases and J 4 bases, with 9 bases left between them.

This clone was detected once. Other DNA sequences in this sample translate to the same CDR3. The chain links TRBV18 to TRBJ2-7; 12 bases map to TRBD1. CDR1 and CDR2 (germline): KGHSH, LQKENI. This CDR3 region has 14 residues. With 3 bases clipped from V and 4 bases from J, the junction kept 1 base outside the gene matches. CDR3 nucleotide sequence: TGTGCCAGCTCACCGGGACAGGGGGCTTACGAGCAGTACTTC. This sequence encodes CASSPGQGAYEQYF.

The genes are TRBV11-2 and TRBJ1-5; D possibly corresponds to TRBD1 (6 bases). The length of the CDR3 is 13 residues. Trimming removed 6 bases at V and 6 bases at J, with 12 bases between. Germline CDR1 SGHAT, CDR2 FQNNGV. The CDR3 DNA sequence: TGTGCCAGCAGGGCAGGGACACTTCAGCCCCAGCATTTT. Translating it yields CASRAGTLQPQHF.

J is TRBJ2-7 and V is TRBV25-1; weak D call: TRBD2 (6 bases). CDR1 is MGHDK, CDR2 SYGVNS, per germline. The CDR3 is made up of 16 amino acids. Trimming stripped 4 bases from V and 0 bases from J, with 16 bases between. Here the CDR3 reads CASSVGVGRDSYEQYF. As DNA, the CDR3 is TGTGCCAGCAGTGTAGGGGTCGGGAGAGACTCCTACGAGCAGTACTTC.

In its sample, this clone was seen once. This chain's CDR3 is CAISDRVTNEKLFF. Written as DNA, the CDR3 is TGTGCCATCAGTGACAGGGTGACTAATGAAAAACTGTTTTTT. The V and J genes are TRBV10-3 and TRBJ1-4, with a weak D call TRBD1 (5 bases). CDR3 length: 14 residues. Germline CDR1 ENHRY, CDR2 SYGVKD. Trimming stripped 3 bases from V and 2 bases from J, with 7 bases between.

J is TRBJ2-1 and V is TRBV9; 7 nucleotides align to TRBD2. This CDR3 is 17 amino acids long. CDR1 is SGDLS, CDR2 YYNGEE, per germline. V lost 3 bases, J lost 0 bases, and 9 bases stayed unmatched. In DNA, the CDR3 is TGTGCCAGCAGCGCAGAAACTAGCGCGAGCTCCTACAATGAGCAGTTCTTC. Amino acids: CASSAETSASSYNEQFF.

J is TRBJ2-7 and V is TRBV4-1, with 10 bases that match TRBD1. J was trimmed by 2 bases and V by 4 bases; bases with no gene match: 8. The germline V gene has CDR1 MGHRA and CDR2 YSYEKL. The CDR3 loop spans 16 amino acids. The CDR3 nucleotides are TGCGCCAGCAGCCGGACCCGGGACAGGGGAACCTACGAGCAGTACTTC. Its protein is CASSRTRDRGTYEQYF.

The chain links TRBV19 to TRBJ2-1; 10 positions match TRBD2. The CDR3 has 14 amino acids. The V gene end was trimmed by 6 bases and the J gene end by 5 bases; junction bases not matched to a gene: 4. Germline loops: CDR1 LNHDA, CDR2 SQIVND (reference sequence). CDR3 sequence reads: CASRRLAGNNEQFF. CDR3 coding DNA: TGTGCCAGTAGACGACTAGCGGGCAACAATGAGCAGTTCTTC.

The V and J genes are TRBV7-6 and TRBJ2-7, with 8 bases matching TRBD1. Germline CDR1 SGHVS, CDR2 FNYEAQ. This CDR3 is built from 13 residues. Trimming removed 5 bases from V and 6 bases from J; junction bases left unmatched: 6. CDR3 coding DNA: TGTGCCAGCAGCCCACAAACAGGGGGCGAGCAGTACTTC. It is translated as CASSPQTGGEQYF.

This clone has a handful of counts. This chain connects TRBV19 to TRBJ2-1, with TRBD1 as a possible D gene (7 bases). Germline V gene data show CDR1 as LNHDA and CDR2 as SQIVND (reference sequence). This CDR3 spans 16 amino acids. V lost 5 bases and J lost 6, with 20 bases in between. The CDR3 protein is CASSSGGSHTINEQFF. The CDR3 DNA reads TGTGCCAGTAGTTCAGGGGGGTCACACACCATCAATGAGCAGTTCTTC.

This chain links TRBV2 with TRBJ2-3; perhaps TRBD2 as D (6 bases). This CDR3 is 17 amino acids long. CDR1 SNHLY and CDR2 FYNNEI come from the germline V gene. Trimming took 2 bases from V and 2 from J, leaving 17 bases between them. The CDR3 here is CASSERVWTTNTDTQYF. CDR3 DNA sequence: TGTGCCAGCAGTGAAAGAGTTTGGACTACCAACACAGATACGCAGTATTTT.

V and J are TRBV11-3 and TRBJ2-2; D not resolved. There are 14 residues in the CDR3. CDR1 is SGHNT, CDR2 YENEEA, per germline. Trimming stripped 1 base from V and 6 bases from J, with 9 bases between. CDR3 coding DNA: TGTGCCAGCAGCTTAGGTCACGAGTCCGGGGAGCTGTTTTTT. This sequence encodes CASSLGHESGELFF.

The gene calls are TRBV7-9 and TRBJ1-1; 7 nucleotides match TRBD1. Per germline, CDR1 SEHNR and CDR2 FQNEAQ (reference sequence). After removal of 2 bases from V and 5 bases from J, the junction contained 14 bases not matched to a gene. The CDR3 is 17 residues long. The CDR3 region has the DNA TGTGCCAGCAGCTTATCGTCTTATCGGGACAGCCGTACTGAAGCTTTCTTT. Protein sequence: CASSLSSYRDSRTEAFF.

The chain combines TRBV5-1 with TRBJ1-2; D gene ambiguous. This CDR3 has 19 residues. Germline CDR1 and CDR2: SGHRS and YFSETQ. The V gene lost 3 bases and the J gene lost 1 base, with 25 bases spanning the gap. CDR3 amino acids: CASSYFTLGDPGNNYGYTF. DNA for the CDR3: TGCGCCAGCAGCTATTTTACCCTGGGTGACCCCGGAAATAACTATGGCTACACCTTC. Variable domain in full (rest from reference TRBV5-1 and TRBJ1-2): KAGVTQTPRYLIKTRGQQVTLSCSPISGHRSVSWYQQTPGQGLQFLFEYFSETQRNKGNFPGRFSGRQFSNSRSEMNVSTLELGDSALYLCASSYFTLGDPGNNYGYTFGSGTRLTVV.

The chain links TRBV30 to TRBJ2-3; TRBD2 matches at 10 bases. The CDR3 contains 16 residues. Trimming took 2 bases from V and 4 from J; bases not matched to a gene: 9. CDR1 GTSNPN and CDR2 SVGIG come from the germline V gene (reference sequence). CDR3 loop: CAWSTLAGAASDTQYF. The CDR3 DNA sequence: TGTGCCTGGAGTACCCTAGCGGGAGCGGCGTCAGATACGCAGTATTTT.

The genes are TRBV10-3 and TRBJ1-3; unclear D gene. CDR1 ENHRY and CDR2 SYGVKD come from the germline V gene. The CDR3 is made up of 12 amino acids. The ends were cut back, 9 bases at V and 1 base at J, with 7 bases in the middle. DNA of the CDR3: TGTGCCATTCGGGGTTCTGGAAACACCATATATTTT. It codes for CAIRGSGNTIYF.

The chain carries TRBV6-5 and TRBJ2-7, with 10 bases lining up with TRBD1. After removal of 5 bases from V and 6 bases from J, the junction contained 7 bases not matched to a gene. Germline-derived CDR1 and CDR2 are MNHEY and SVGAGI. The CDR3 is made up of 14 amino acids. The CDR3: CASSGTGVGFEQYF. The CDR3 DNA is TGTGCCAGCAGTGGGACAGGGGTAGGTTTCGAGCAGTACTTC.

This chain joins TRBV5-1 and TRBJ2-7; 10 bases are a match to TRBD1. Germline V lookup: CDR1 SGHRS, CDR2 YFSETQ. CDR3 length: 15 residues. The J segment lost 1 base and the V segment lost 4 bases, leaving 5 bases of the junction unmatched. The CDR3: CASSLGQGVSYEQYF. CDR3 nucleotide sequence: TGCGCCAGCAGCCTCGGACAGGGGGTTTCCTACGAGCAGTACTTC.

Note on this clone: This CDR3 is also generated by other DNA sequences in the sample. The chain carries TRBV5-4 and TRBJ2-5; D not resolved. Per germline, CDR1 SGHNT and CDR2 YYREEE (reference sequence). The CDR3 is made up of 11 amino acids. Trimming pared 2 bases from V and 4 bases from J, leaving 3 bases between. The CDR3 region is CASSFGETQYF. CDR3 bases: TGTGCCAGCAGCTTCGGAGAGACCCAGTACTTC.

The table lists this clone with a few counts. This CDR3 is also generated by other DNA sequences in the sample. The V and J genes are TRBV2 and TRBJ1-2; perhaps TRBD1 as D (5 bases). CDR3 size: 13 residues. Germline V lookup: CDR1 SNHLY, CDR2 FYNNEI. Trimming took 3 bases from V and 2 from J, leaving 7 bases between them. The CDR3 nucleotides are TGTGCCAGCAGTGATAGGGGAAACTATGGCTACACCTTC. Translation: CASSDRGNYGYTF.

V gene TRBV5-1 combines with J gene TRBJ2-7; D is undetermined. Trimming removed 0 bases at V and 2 bases at J, with 9 bases between. The CDR3 is made up of 14 amino acids. CDR1 is SGHRS and CDR2 is YFSETQ in the germline V gene. CDR3 coding DNA: TGCGCCAGCAGCTTGGATACCCTAACCTACGAGCAGTACTTC. Amino acid sequence: CASSLDTLTYEQYF.

The V call is TRBV7-6, the J call TRBJ2-1; D is possibly TRBD1 (6 bases). CDR3 length equals 16 residues. The ends were cut back, 4 bases at V and 5 bases at J, with 18 bases in the middle. Germline CDR1 reads SGHVS; CDR2 reads FNYEAQ. CDR3 nucleotide sequence: TGTGCCAGCAGCTCTAGTATGGGCTCAGGGGACAATGAGCAGTTCTTC. Translation: CASSSSMGSGDNEQFF.